The 10 T cell receptor beta chains in this list originate from one sample, sequenced in a study of human versus mouse CDR3 diversity and MHC coevolution. Sequenced by immunoSEQ multiplex PCR; TCRdb stores in-frame clones only, minus some. The sample contains roughly 86,000 clones, around 95% of which appear only once. The source material was naive CD4+ T cells from blood. The subset: CD45RO-negative CD62L-positive naive CD4 T cells. The source is a person between 25 and 70 years old in good health.

To note about this clone: A read error may produce the germline difference seen at one junction end. Other DNA sequences in this sample translate to the same CDR3. The gene calls are TRBV19 and TRBJ2-7, with 9 bases aligning to TRBD1. Germline values: CDR1 LNHDA, CDR2 SQIVND (reference sequence). CDR3 size: 15 residues. The CDR3 coding sequence is TGCGCCAGTAGGCCCCTCGGGACAGGGTCCATCGAGCAGTACTTC. Translation gives CASRPLGTGSIEQYF.

This chain connects TRBV4-1 to TRBJ2-7; D possibly corresponds to TRBD2 (5 bases). V was trimmed by 4 bases and J by 2 bases, leaving 15 bases between them. In germline, CDR1 is MGHRA, CDR2 YSYEKL. This CDR3 has 15 residues. The CDR3 DNA reads as TGCGCCAGCAGCCCACAGCGGAACAACCCCTACGAGCAGTACTTC. It specifies CASSPQRNNPYEQYF.

The V gene is TRBV30, the J gene TRBJ1-1; 7 bases fit TRBD1. The J segment lost 6 bases and the V segment lost 3 bases, leaving 4 bases of the junction unmatched. The CDR3 is 12 amino acids. CDR1 is GTSNPN and CDR2 is SVGIG in the germline V gene (reference sequence). The CDR3 sequence: CAWSQTGAEAFF. The CDR3 DNA follows: TGTGCCTGGAGCCAAACAGGGGCTGAAGCTTTCTTT.

The chain uses TRBV5-1 and TRBJ2-7, with D uncertain. V lost 0 bases to trimming and J lost 3 bases, with 10 bases between them. CDR1 and CDR2 (germline): SGHRS, YFSETQ. This CDR3 has 14 residues. The CDR3 nucleotides read TGCGCCAGCAGCTTGGCGCCCGGAGACTACGAGCAGTACTTC. It is translated as CASSLAPGDYEQYF.

In DNA form, the CDR3 reads TGTGCCTGGACTAACAACGGGTTCACAGATACGCAGTATTTT. Translation gives CAWTNNGFTDTQYF. The chain combines TRBV30 with TRBJ2-3; D uncertain. This CDR3 is 14 amino acids long. Germline V lookup: CDR1 GTSNPN, CDR2 SVGIG (reference sequence). Trimming took 4 bases from V and 2 from J, leaving 13 bases between them.

The chain couples TRBV18 to TRBJ1-2; the D is unclear. CDR1 is KGHSH, CDR2 LQKENI, per germline. The CDR3 is 13 amino acids. V lost 1 base and J 5 bases, leaving 8 bases between the germline ends. The CDR3 loop is CASSPRQSYGYTF. CDR3 sequence (DNA): TGTGCCAGCTCACCACGGCAGTCTTATGGCTACACCTTC. The full variable domain, in which reference TRBV18 and TRBJ1-2 provide the parts outside the CDR3, is NAGVMQNPRHLVRRRGQEARLRCSPMKGHSHVYWYRQLPEEGLKFMVYLQKENIIDESGMPKERFSAEFPKEGPSILRIQQVVRGDSAAYFCASSPRQSYGYTFGSGTRLTVV.

This clone came up a few times. The chain has TRBV4-3 and TRBJ1-1; a possible D gene is TRBD1 (5 bases). Germline loops: CDR1 LGHNA, CDR2 YSLEER. The CDR3 is made up of 15 amino acids. The ends were cut back, 0 bases at V and 1 base at J, with 9 bases in the middle. The CDR3 reads CASSQDRGRNTEAFF. CDR3 sequence (DNA): TGCGCCAGCAGCCAAGATCGGGGGAGGAACACTGAAGCTTTCTTT.

The chain employs TRBV6-5 and TRBJ1-6; D perhaps matches TRBD1 (5 bases). Germline assignment: CDR1 MNHEY and CDR2 SVGAGI. V shed 10 bases and J shed 6 bases, with 16 bases lying between them. The CDR3 is 14 residues long. For the CDR3, the DNA is TGTGCCACCTGGGTAGGGGCTTCTAATTCACCCCTCCACTTT. The encoded protein is CATWVGASNSPLHF.

The genes are TRBV7-2 and TRBJ1-1; D is uncertain. Germline values: CDR1 SGHTA, CDR2 FQGNSA. Deletions cut 0 bases from V and 1 base from J, with 6 bases between. The CDR3 is 14 amino acids. The CDR3 DNA sequence: TGTGCCAGCAGCTTAGCGCGGAGGAACACTGAAGCTTTCTTT. It translates to CASSLARRNTEAFF.

The chain recombines TRBV7-2 with TRBJ2-3; TRBD2 is a possible D gene (6 bases). Germline CDR1 reads SGHTA; CDR2 reads FQGNSA. V dropped 4 bases and J dropped 4 bases, with 15 bases sitting between them. This CDR3 comprises 15 residues. The chain's CDR3 is CASSYWGVAADTQYF. For the CDR3, the DNA is TGTGCCAGCAGCTATTGGGGGGTAGCGGCAGATACGCAGTATTTT.